Shown below are 11 T cell receptor beta chains from a single sample sequenced in a study of CD8+CD57+ T cells in acquired aplastic anemia. Genomic DNA, serving as template, underwent TCR beta VDJ and CDR3 profiling. One entry per CDR3 protein results from TCRdb running MiXCR on the reads. The sample yields 250,000 to 350,000 distinct CDR3 sequences, 45% to 65% seen once. Sequencing was done on patients that had shown CD8+CD57+ cell expansion by flow cytometry. Sequencing was done on a sample of sorted CD4+, CD8+, or CD8+CD57+ T cells (not recorded which) from PBMCs. These receptors were obtained from a human donor with aplastic anemia.

The rearrangement joins TRBV20-1 to TRBJ1-6, with D possibly being TRBD1 (5 bases). The germline CDR1 and CDR2 sequences are DFQATT and SNEGSKA (reference sequence). There are 14 residues in the CDR3. Trimming removed 5 bases from V and 14 bases from J, with 22 bases in between. The CDR3 DNA is TGCAGTGCTTCGCCGGGACGGGGGGGATTGGCCCTCCACTTT. It codes for CSASPGRGGLALHF.

This clonotype was seen ten or more times. The chain combines TRBV2 with TRBJ2-7; TRBD2 aligns across 14 bases. Germline V gene sequence: CDR1 SNHLY, CDR2 FYNNEI. This CDR3 contains 17 residues. With V trimmed by 6 bases and J by 2 bases, 9 bases remained unmatched. The chain's CDR3 is CASRGLAGGPSPYEQYF. Written as DNA, the CDR3 is TGTGCCAGCAGAGGACTAGCGGGAGGTCCTTCCCCCTACGAGCAGTACTTC. Full variable domain (missing parts from reference TRBV2 and TRBJ2-7): EPEVTQTPSHQVTQMGQEVILRCVPISNHLYFYWYRQILGQKVEFLVSFYNNEISEKSEIFDDQFSVERPDGSNFTLKIRSTKLEDSAMYFCASRGLAGGPSPYEQYFGPGTRLTVT.

The chain has TRBV20-1 and TRBJ2-3; TRBD2 matches 8 bases. This CDR3 comprises 18 residues. Unmatched junction bases numbered 19, after V lost 0 bases and J lost 8 bases. Germline CDR1 is DFQATT and CDR2 is SNEGSKA (reference sequence). CDR3: CSARDVHAPSGGQGTQYF. The CDR3 region has the DNA TGCAGTGCTAGAGATGTTCATGCCCCCAGCGGGGGCCAGGGTACGCAGTATTTT.

This rearrangement joins TRBV19 to TRBJ2-7, with TRBD1 as a possible D gene (5 bases). There are 12 residues in the CDR3. Deletions cut 9 bases from V and 7 bases from J, with 16 bases between. CDR1 LNHDA and CDR2 SQIVND come from the germline V gene (reference sequence). In nucleotides, the CDR3 is TGTGCCAGCTCCCAGGGTTTTGGTGAGCAGTACTTC. Translating it yields CASSQGFGEQYF.

This clonotype was detected once. The V gene is TRBV14, the J gene TRBJ2-5; TRBD2 matches at 11 bases. The V gene end was trimmed by 6 bases and the J gene end by 5 bases; junction bases not matched to a gene: 2. The CDR3 totals 13 residues. Germline V gives CDR1 SGHDN, CDR2 FVKESK. This chain's CDR3 is CASRLAGVETQYF. Written as DNA, the CDR3 is TGTGCCAGCAGACTAGCGGGGGTGGAGACCCAGTACTTC.

In this sample, this clonotype turned up many times. The chain carries TRBV24-1 and TRBJ2-1; possible D gene TRBD2, 7 bases. This CDR3 region has 14 residues. V lost 0 bases to trimming and J lost 6 bases, with 8 bases between them. Germline lookup yields CDR1 KGHDR and CDR2 SFDVKD. CDR3 in DNA: TGTGCCACCAGTGATTTGCGGGGGGCCAATGAGCAGTTCTTC. This codes for CATSDLRGANEQFF.

This clonotype was detected many times. This chain uses TRBV18 with TRBJ1-1; D gene ambiguous. The V end was cut by 8 bases, the J end by 10 bases, with 29 bases between. Germline loops: CDR1 KGHSH, CDR2 LQKENI. The CDR3 is made up of 16 amino acids. The CDR3 sequence: CASQKGAYSFQVSAFF. The CDR3 DNA is TGTGCCAGCCAGAAAGGCGCTTACAGCTTCCAGGTTTCAGCTTTCTTT.

This clonotype was picked up many times. The gene calls are TRBV19 and TRBJ1-3; tentatively, D is TRBD1 (5 bases). The CDR3 consists of 15 residues. V lost 7 bases and J lost 0, with 13 bases in between. Germline V gene sequence: CDR1 LNHDA, CDR2 SQIVND (reference sequence). DNA of the CDR3: TGTGCCAGTATTCCGGGACCTCGCTCTGGAAACACCATATATTTT. Amino acid sequence: CASIPGPRSGNTIYF.

The chain has TRBV7-2 and TRBJ1-1; a possible D gene is TRBD1 (5 bases). This CDR3 has 14 residues. The V end lost 0 bases, the J end lost 6 bases, and 11 bases lay between the germline ends. Germline CDR1 reads SGHTA; CDR2 reads FQGNSA. The DNA of the CDR3 is TGTGCCAGCAGCTTAGCGTTGGTCAGGGCTGAAGCTTTCTTT. Translated: CASSLALVRAEAFF.

V is TRBV2 and J is TRBJ2-7; D is ambiguous. In germline, CDR1 is SNHLY, CDR2 FYNNEI. Trimming left V 1 base short and J 6 bases short, with 16 bases between. The length of the CDR3 is 15 residues. As DNA, the CDR3 is TGTGCCAGCAGTGAAGGATACCTTATGGGCTTCGAGCAGTACTTC. This sequence encodes CASSEGYLMGFEQYF.

In this sample, this clonotype turned up a few times. The chain uses TRBV3-1 and TRBJ2-2; 14 positions agree with TRBD2. Trimming at V came to 4 bases and at J to 6 bases, leaving 10 bases not matched to a gene. Looked up from germline, CDR1 is LGHDT and CDR2 is YNNKEL (reference sequence). The CDR3 loop spans 18 amino acids. The CDR3 protein is CASSPPFRLAGGAGELFF. The CDR3 DNA reads TGTGCCAGCAGCCCACCCTTCCGACTAGCGGGAGGGGCCGGGGAGCTGTTTTTT.